Listed below are T cell receptor beta chains from one sample, sequenced in a study of technical replicates of blood from a few donors. Produced via immunoSEQ multiplex PCR; TCRdb's table is partial and in-frame only. The sample consists of 70,000 or so clones, 95% to 98% of them appearing once. Sequenced material: T cells isolated from PBMCs. The receptors derive from a human donor in good health. The CDR3 runs from the conserved cysteine through the conserved F or W. Each record gives: J gene, clone size, D gene, V gene, CDR3 DNA, CDR3 protein. The D gene is left open where the match is weak. Size is stated for part of the rows, as once, few or many counts, or as a class when the clone is expanded.

J gene: TRBJ2-1; clone size: -; D gene: TRBD2; V gene: TRBV7-8; CDR3 DNA: TGTGCCAGCAGCTTAGTGAGACTAGCAACCTACAATGAGCAGTTCTTC; CDR3 protein: CASSLVRLATYNEQFF
J gene: TRBJ2-1; clone size: -; D gene: TRBD1; V gene: TRBV9; CDR3 DNA: TGTGCCAGCAGCGTAGGCAGGGGGCTAGGTTATGAGCAGTTCTTC; CDR3 protein: CASSVGRGLGYEQFF
J gene: TRBJ2-7; clone size: -; D gene: -; V gene: TRBV5-3; CDR3 DNA: TGTGCCAGAAGCTTGGTTGGCAGCTACGAGCAGTACTTC; CDR3 protein: CARSLVGSYEQYF
J gene: TRBJ1-3; clone size: -; D gene: -; V gene: TRBV12-5; CDR3 DNA: TGTGCTAGTGGTTGGGGGGTTGGGGACACCATATATTTT; CDR3 protein: CASGWGVGDTIYF
J gene: TRBJ1-5; clone size: few; D gene: -; V gene: TRBV27; CDR3 DNA: TGTGCCAGCAGTTTTAGCTCCATACAGCCCCAGCATTTT; CDR3 protein: CASSFSSIQPQHF
J gene: TRBJ2-7; clone size: -; D gene: TRBD2; V gene: TRBV9; CDR3 DNA: TGTGCCAGCAGCCCAGGACTAGCGGGAAATGAGCAGTACTTC; CDR3 protein: CASSPGLAGNEQYF
J gene: TRBJ2-6; clone size: -; D gene: TRBD1; V gene: TRBV9; CDR3 DNA: TGTGCCAGCAGCGTACACCCCGGGACAGGGGGCTCAGCTGGGGCCAACGTCCTGACTTTC; CDR3 protein: CASSVHPGTGGSAGANVLTF
J gene: TRBJ1-5; clone size: -; D gene: -; V gene: TRBV30; CDR3 DNA: TGTGCCTGGAGTGTAGAGTATTCCACCCAGCCCCAGCATTTT; CDR3 protein: CAWSVEYSTQPQHF
J gene: TRBJ2-2; clone size: -; D gene: TRBD2; V gene: TRBV7-8; CDR3 DNA: TGTGCCAGCAGCCCGAGCGGGAGGAACACCGGGGAGCTGTTTTTT; CDR3 protein: CASSPSGRNTGELFF
J gene: TRBJ1-2; clone size: -; D gene: -; V gene: TRBV6-6; CDR3 DNA: TGTGCCAGCAGTTACGCCCAAGCCAATCCCGAAGGCTACACCTTC; CDR3 protein: CASSYAQANPEGYTF
J gene: TRBJ2-7; clone size: -; D gene: TRBD1; V gene: TRBV29-1; CDR3 DNA: TGCAGCTTACTGACAGGGGCGAACGACGAGCAGTACTTC; CDR3 protein: CSLLTGANDEQYF
J gene: TRBJ2-1; clone size: -; D gene: TRBD2; V gene: TRBV4-3; CDR3 DNA: TGCGCCAGCAGCCAAACTAGCGGGAGTTACAATGAGCAGTTCTTC; CDR3 protein: CASSQTSGSYNEQFF
J gene: TRBJ1-2; clone size: -; D gene: -; V gene: TRBV25-1; CDR3 DNA: TGTGCCAGCAGTGAAAATCTTGGCGGTAGTGGCTACACCTTC; CDR3 protein: CASSENLGGSGYTF
J gene: TRBJ1-2; clone size: -; D gene: TRBD1; V gene: TRBV2; CDR3 DNA: TGTGCCAGCGGGGATGACAGGGAGGCCGGCTACACCTTC; CDR3 protein: CASGDDREAGYTF
J gene: TRBJ2-7; clone size: -; D gene: TRBD2; V gene: TRBV6-5; CDR3 DNA: TGTGCCAGCAGTTACCCCGGGCTAGCGGGGACCTACGAGCAGTACTTC; CDR3 protein: CASSYPGLAGTYEQYF
J gene: TRBJ1-2; clone size: -; D gene: TRBD1; V gene: TRBV4-3; CDR3 DNA: TGCGCCAGCAGCCAAGTGGAGACAGGGGATGGCTACACCTTC; CDR3 protein: CASSQVETGDGYTF
J gene: TRBJ2-5; clone size: -; D gene: -; V gene: TRBV30; CDR3 DNA: TGTGCCTGGAGCCCCGCCTTGGGAGCTCAAGAGACCCAGTACTTC; CDR3 protein: CAWSPALGAQETQYF
J gene: TRBJ2-7; clone size: -; D gene: TRBD2; V gene: TRBV13; CDR3 DNA: TGTGCCAGCAGCCCCTCGACTAGCAGGAATTCCTACGAGCAGTACTTC; CDR3 protein: CASSPSTSRNSYEQYF
J gene: TRBJ2-1; clone size: once; D gene: TRBD2; V gene: TRBV6-4; CDR3 DNA: TGTGCCAGCAGTGTAGCAGCGGGAGTCGGGAATGAGCAGTTCTTC; CDR3 protein: CASSVAAGVGNEQFF
J gene: TRBJ1-4; clone size: -; D gene: -; V gene: TRBV7-9; CDR3 DNA: TGTGCCAGCAGCTCAGGGGCTATAAATGAAAAACTGTTTTTT; CDR3 protein: CASSSGAINEKLFF
J gene: TRBJ1-1; clone size: -; D gene: TRBD1; V gene: TRBV6-5; CDR3 DNA: TGTGCCAGCAGAGCCGGGACAGCCACGGGTGTAGCTTTCTTT; CDR3 protein: CASRAGTATGVAFF
J gene: TRBJ2-7; clone size: -; D gene: TRBD1; V gene: TRBV11-3; CDR3 DNA: TGTGCCAGCCGGGACAGGACCTACGAGCAGTACTTC; CDR3 protein: CASRDRTYEQYF
J gene: TRBJ1-5; clone size: -; D gene: -; V gene: TRBV6-1; CDR3 DNA: TGTGCCAGCACTGTAGGCAATCAGCCCCAGCATTTT; CDR3 protein: CASTVGNQPQHF
J gene: TRBJ1-1; clone size: once; D gene: TRBD1; V gene: TRBV15; CDR3 DNA: TGTGCCACCAGCATGTGGGACAGGGGGAACACTGAAGCTTTCTTT; CDR3 protein: CATSMWDRGNTEAFF
J gene: TRBJ1-1; clone size: -; D gene: TRBD1; V gene: TRBV2; CDR3 DNA: TGTGCCAGCAGTACGGGACAGATGAACACTGAAGCTTTCTTT; CDR3 protein: CASSTGQMNTEAFF
J gene: TRBJ1-2; clone size: -; D gene: TRBD1; V gene: TRBV7-9; CDR3 DNA: TGTGCCAGCAGCCGGACAGGGGATTTTGGCTACACCTTC; CDR3 protein: CASSRTGDFGYTF
J gene: TRBJ2-1; clone size: -; D gene: TRBD2; V gene: TRBV5-1; CDR3 DNA: TGCGCCAGCAGCTGGACTAGCGGGAGTATCTATGAGCAGTTCTTC; CDR3 protein: CASSWTSGSIYEQFF
J gene: TRBJ2-7; clone size: -; D gene: -; V gene: TRBV27; CDR3 DNA: TGTGCCAGCAGTTACGCCGGTGGGGGGAGCGAGCAGTACTTC; CDR3 protein: CASSYAGGGSEQYF
J gene: TRBJ1-1; clone size: -; D gene: -; V gene: TRBV27; CDR3 DNA: TGTGCCAGCAGTTCAAGGACAATTAACACTGAAGCTTTCTTT; CDR3 protein: CASSSRTINTEAFF
J gene: TRBJ2-3; clone size: once; D gene: -; V gene: TRBV30; CDR3 DNA: TGTGCCTGGAACCTTGGACAGCCTAGCACAGATACGCAGTATTTT; CDR3 protein: CAWNLGQPSTDTQYF
J gene: TRBJ2-5; clone size: -; D gene: -; V gene: TRBV9; CDR3 DNA: TGTGCCAGCAGCGTAGTCGGGAGCGGAGAGACCCAGTACTTC; CDR3 protein: CASSVVGSGETQYF
J gene: TRBJ1-3; clone size: -; D gene: -; V gene: TRBV15; CDR3 DNA: TGTGCCACCAGTCCCGGATGGAGCCGAAACACCATATATTTT; CDR3 protein: CATSPGWSRNTIYF
J gene: TRBJ1-2; clone size: -; D gene: -; V gene: TRBV30; CDR3 DNA: TGTGCCTGGAGTGTAGCGGCCATCTATGGCTACACCTTC; CDR3 protein: CAWSVAAIYGYTF
J gene: TRBJ1-1; clone size: -; D gene: TRBD1; V gene: TRBV10-3; CDR3 DNA: TGTGCCATCAGATCTACAGGGGACACTGAAGCTTTCTTT; CDR3 protein: CAIRSTGDTEAFF
J gene: TRBJ2-7; clone size: once; D gene: TRBD1; V gene: TRBV30; CDR3 DNA: TGTGCCTTACAGGGGAAACCCTACGAGCAGTACTTC; CDR3 protein: CALQGKPYEQYF
J gene: TRBJ2-3; clone size: -; D gene: TRBD2; V gene: TRBV9; CDR3 DNA: TGTGCCAGCAGCGTCCTCAGCGGGAGAGGGTCAGATACGCAGTATTTT; CDR3 protein: CASSVLSGRGSDTQYF
J gene: TRBJ2-3; clone size: -; D gene: TRBD2; V gene: TRBV7-9; CDR3 DNA: TGTGCCAGCAGCCCGGGACTAAGCACAGATACGCAGTATTTT; CDR3 protein: CASSPGLSTDTQYF
J gene: TRBJ1-4; clone size: -; D gene: TRBD1; V gene: TRBV30; CDR3 DNA: TGTGCCTGGAGTGGGGACAGGTGGGATGAAAAACTGTTTTTT; CDR3 protein: CAWSGDRWDEKLFF
J gene: TRBJ2-7; clone size: -; D gene: TRBD2; V gene: TRBV4-2; CDR3 DNA: TGTGCCAGCAGCCACCCCACGGGGGACTACCCCTACGAGCAGTACTTC; CDR3 protein: CASSHPTGDYPYEQYF
J gene: TRBJ1-1; clone size: once; D gene: -; V gene: TRBV27; CDR3 DNA: TGTGCCAGCAGTTTATCCGTGACAAGTGAAGCTTTCTTT; CDR3 protein: CASSLSVTSEAFF
J gene: TRBJ2-7; clone size: -; D gene: -; V gene: TRBV9; CDR3 DNA: TGTGCCAGCAGCGTTGAGGGCCTTTACGAGCAGTACTTC; CDR3 protein: CASSVEGLYEQYF
J gene: TRBJ1-1; clone size: -; D gene: TRBD1; V gene: TRBV29-1; CDR3 DNA: TGCAGCGCCTACGCACTGGGACAGGGCTCGAACACTGAAGCTTTCTTT; CDR3 protein: CSAYALGQGSNTEAFF
J gene: TRBJ1-1; clone size: -; D gene: -; V gene: TRBV4-3; CDR3 DNA: TGCGCCAGCAGCCAAGTTGTTGGGACAGAAGCTTTCTTT; CDR3 protein: CASSQVVGTEAFF
J gene: TRBJ1-5; clone size: -; D gene: -; V gene: TRBV28; CDR3 DNA: TGTGCCAGCAGTTTCAGGCAGCCCCAGCATTTT; CDR3 protein: CASSFRQPQHF
J gene: TRBJ2-1; clone size: -; D gene: -; V gene: TRBV10-3; CDR3 DNA: TGTGCCATCAGTGAGTCAGGACATCATGAGCAGTTCTTC; CDR3 protein: CAISESGHHEQFF
J gene: TRBJ2-1; clone size: -; D gene: -; V gene: TRBV6-1; CDR3 DNA: TGTGCCAGCAGTGAAATTCAGGGCGCTTGGGATGAGCAGTTCTTC; CDR3 protein: CASSEIQGAWDEQFF
J gene: TRBJ2-1; clone size: -; D gene: TRBD2; V gene: TRBV2; CDR3 DNA: TGTGCCAGCACAGGACTAGCCGCGATGAATGAGCAGTTCTTC; CDR3 protein: CASTGLAAMNEQFF
J gene: TRBJ2-1; clone size: -; D gene: TRBD2; V gene: TRBV10-3; CDR3 DNA: TGTGCCATCAGTGAGTCCCTGGCGGGGACTACATTTAGTCTCTTC; CDR3 protein: CAISESLAGTTFSLF
J gene: TRBJ1-2; clone size: once; D gene: TRBD1; V gene: TRBV5-1; CDR3 DNA: TGCGCCAGCAGCCCGGCTGGGACAGGGGTGAACTATGGCTACACCTTC; CDR3 protein: CASSPAGTGVNYGYTF
J gene: TRBJ2-7; clone size: -; D gene: -; V gene: TRBV4-3; CDR3 DNA: TGCGCCAGCAGCCAAGATCATTACGGGTACGAGCAGTACTTC; CDR3 protein: CASSQDHYGYEQYF
J gene: TRBJ1-4; clone size: -; D gene: TRBD1; V gene: TRBV2; CDR3 DNA: TGTGCCAGCGACAGGGGGGAAAGTAATGAAAAACTGTTTTTT; CDR3 protein: CASDRGESNEKLFF
J gene: TRBJ1-1; clone size: -; D gene: -; V gene: TRBV11-3; CDR3 DNA: TGTGCCAGCAGCTTACGCGGTAACATGAACACTGAAGCTTTCTTT; CDR3 protein: CASSLRGNMNTEAFF
J gene: TRBJ2-7; clone size: -; D gene: -; V gene: TRBV29-1; CDR3 DNA: TGCAGCGTACAATACGGGGGTGACGAGCAGTACTTC; CDR3 protein: CSVQYGGDEQYF
J gene: TRBJ2-7; clone size: -; D gene: -; V gene: TRBV19; CDR3 DNA: TGTGCCAGTAGAGCCGGGGCGGGGTACTCCTACGAGCAGTACTTC; CDR3 protein: CASRAGAGYSYEQYF